The clone carrying this TCR beta chain showed up many times. Its antigen is unidentified. The data stem from a study of T cell repertoires in cytomegalovirus infection. Whole-study context: Public TCR beta signature analysis indicated the presence of both CMV infection and matching HLA type. Findings and caveats of the study: HLA-C-restricted CMV clonotypes gave the most frequent clonotype in two of eight donors. Summed frequency of public TCR beta families distinguished CMV carriers with the relevant HLA.

TCRdb called the reads again in MiXCR, with one record for every CDR3 protein. The sample holds 130,000 or so distinct CDR3 sequences, 5.5% to 7% seen once. Trimming took 4 bases from V and 2 from J; bases not matched to a gene: 8. Germline CDR1 reads SGHTA; CDR2 reads FQGNSA. CDR3 size: 15 residues. The sequenced sample consisted of PBMCs. V and J are TRBV7-2 and TRBJ2-7, with TRBD2 matching over 7 bases. The TCR was taken from a human donor in good health (CMV status not recorded). Some clones in this sample may be carry-over from other donors' samples. The CDR3 sequence: CASSSERGGPYEQYF. The CDR3 DNA is TGTGCCAGCAGCTCCGAGCGGGGCGGCCCCTACGAGCAGTACTTC.